One and the same sample provided the 27 T cell receptor beta chains below, sequenced in a study of blood T cell repertoires in COVID-19. Clones were read by immunoSEQ multiplex PCR, and TCRdb kept only the in-frame ones, dropping some. The sample records 540,000 or so clones, approximately 91% being singletons. Sequencing used peripheral blood. These receptors came from a woman aged 50 to 65 with COVID-19, enrolled during active disease.

Comment on this clone: A read error may account for a junction end that differs from germline. This chain's CDR3 is CASSQDRTAFTRELFF. The CDR3 DNA follows: TGCGCCAGCAGCCAAGATCGGACAGCCTTCACCAGGGAGCTGTTTTTT. V is TRBV4-1 and J is TRBJ2-2, with D perhaps matching TRBD1 (6 bases). From germline, CDR1 is MGHRA and CDR2 YSYEKL. This CDR3 comprises 16 residues.

V usage is TRBV3-1 (or the pseudogene TRBV3-2) and J usage is TRBJ2-1; 10 positions agree with TRBD2. The CDR3 loop spans 13 amino acids. Per the germline V gene, CDR1 is LGHDT and CDR2 is YNNKEL (reference sequence). Losses at the gene ends were 8 bases for V and 8 bases for J; bases not matched to a gene: 6. The CDR3 DNA follows: TGTGCCAGCGAGCGGGGGGGTTTGGATGAGCAGTTCTTC. Translating gives CASERGGLDEQFF.

This chain links TRBV7-9 with TRBJ1-1, with a weak D call TRBD1 (5 bases). V was pared by 3 bases and J by 4 bases, with 12 bases between. Germline values: CDR1 SEHNR, CDR2 FQNEAQ (reference sequence). There are 14 residues in the CDR3. The CDR3 is CASSFVQAGTEAFF. The CDR3 nucleotides are TGTGCCAGCAGCTTCGTACAGGCCGGCACTGAAGCTTTCTTT.

The rearrangement links TRBV10-2 to TRBJ2-5; weak D call: TRBD1 (5 bases). V was pared by 4 bases and J by 1 base, with 16 bases between. This CDR3 has 16 amino acids. Germline V gene sequence: CDR1 WSHSY, CDR2 SAAADI. The CDR3 DNA reads TGCGCCAGCAGTGCATTCAAGACAGCCATCCAAGAGACCCAGTACTTC. This codes for CASSAFKTAIQETQYF.

This chain uses TRBV30 with TRBJ1-3; D not resolved. Deletions cut 4 bases from V and 3 bases from J, with 10 bases between. Germline V lookup: CDR1 GTSNPN, CDR2 SVGIG (reference sequence). This CDR3 contains 13 residues. The CDR3 here is CAWTKNLGNTIYF. The CDR3 DNA follows: TGTGCCTGGACTAAAAACCTTGGAAACACCATATATTTT.

V usage is TRBV5-1 and J usage is TRBJ1-1; a weak D match, TRBD1 (5 bases). V lost 4 bases and J 1 base, leaving 8 bases between the germline ends. This CDR3 comprises 13 residues. Germline CDR1 is SGHRS and CDR2 is YFSETQ. CDR3 DNA sequence: TGCGCCAGCAGCATGACAGCGAACACTGAAGCTTTCTTT. Its protein product is CASSMTANTEAFF.

The rearrangement joins TRBV2 to TRBJ2-2, with D possibly TRBD2 on 7 matching bases. CDR1 SNHLY and CDR2 FYNNEI come from the germline V gene. The V and J ends lost 5 bases and 3 bases respectively, with 13 bases between them. CDR3 size: 15 residues. CDR3 protein: CASSLRGAYTGELFF. In DNA form, the CDR3 reads TGTGCCAGCAGTCTCCGGGGGGCCTACACCGGGGAGCTGTTTTTT. Full variable domain (rest looked up from reference TRBV2 and TRBJ2-2): EPEVTQTPSHQVTQMGQEVILRCVPISNHLYFYWYRQILGQKVEFLVSFYNNEISEKSEIFDDQFSVERPDGSNFTLKIRSTKLEDSAMYFCASSLRGAYTGELFFGEGSRLTVL.

The J gene is TRBJ1-1, the V gene TRBV10-2; unclear D gene. The germline V gene encodes CDR1 WSHSY and CDR2 SAAADI. The CDR3 runs to 15 residues. Trimming pared 2 bases from V and 2 bases from J, leaving 12 bases between. As DNA, the CDR3 is TGCGCCAGCAGTGAGATGAGGGCCACAAACACTGAAGCTTTCTTT. Protein product: CASSEMRATNTEAFF.

This clone was observed a single time. The chain recombines TRBV29-1 with TRBJ1-1; no firm D call. There are 13 residues in the CDR3. CDR1 and CDR2 (germline): SQVTM, ANQGSEA. The germline V and J ends were trimmed by 7 bases and 3 bases, with 15 bases remaining between them. Written as DNA, the CDR3 is TGCAGCGCCTGCTCAGCGTTGGACACTGAAGCTTTCTTT. Encoded protein: CSACSALDTEAFF. Full variable domain (outside the CDR3, taken from reference TRBV29-1 and TRBJ1-1): SAVISQKPSRDICQRGTSLTIQCQVDSQVTMMFWYRQQPGQSLTLIATANQGSEATYESGFVIDKFPISRPNLTFSTLTVSNMSPEDSSIYLCSACSALDTEAFFGQGTRLTVV.

V is TRBV5-4 and J is TRBJ2-3; D gene ambiguous. Trimming stripped 0 bases from V and 4 bases from J, with 6 bases between. The CDR3 is made up of 13 amino acids. CDR1 SGHNT and CDR2 YYREEE come from the germline V gene (reference sequence). CDR3 in DNA: TGTGCCAGCAGCTTGGTCCTCGCAGATACGCAGTATTTT. Translating it yields CASSLVLADTQYF.

V is TRBV4-2 and J is TRBJ1-2; TRBD1 matches at 7 bases. The ends lost 2 bases at V and 13 bases at J; junction bases unmatched: 7. The CDR3 sequence is 12 residues long. From germline, CDR1 is LGHNA and CDR2 YNFKEQ. In nucleotides, the CDR3 is TGTGCCAGCAGCCAAATACAGGGGACTGGCACCTTC. Translated, it gives CASSQIQGTGTF.

J is TRBJ2-1 and V is TRBV3-1 (or the pseudogene TRBV3-2); 12 nucleotides agree with TRBD2. Germline CDR1 LGHDT, CDR2 YNNKEL (reference sequence). This CDR3 region has 19 residues. The V gene end was trimmed by 0 bases and the J gene end by 7 bases; junction bases not matched to a gene: 13. This CDR3 is CASSQDLGLAGGPWNEQFF. CDR3 nucleotides: TGTGCCAGCAGCCAAGATTTAGGGCTAGCGGGGGGGCCGTGGAATGAGCAGTTCTTC.

V gene TRBV12-5 combines with J gene TRBJ2-7; TRBD1 is a possible D gene (6 bases). The CDR3 runs to 12 residues. Trimming removed 8 bases from V and 2 bases from J, with 10 bases in between. Germline V gene data show CDR1 as LGHNT and CDR2 as FRNRAP. CDR3 sequence reads: CASCRGPYEQYF. CDR3 coding DNA: TGTGCTAGTTGCAGGGGACCCTACGAGCAGTACTTC.

The rearrangement joins TRBV11-1 to TRBJ2-2; D is ambiguous. The CDR3 sequence is 16 residues long. Trimming shortened V by 5 bases and J by 0 bases, and 13 bases separated the two germline ends. CDR1 is SGHAT and CDR2 is FQDESV in the germline V gene (reference sequence). CDR3 protein: CASSPLSDPNTGELFF. DNA for the CDR3: TGTGCCAGCAGCCCTCTAAGCGACCCGAACACCGGGGAGCTGTTTTTT.

The table lists this clone with a few counts. This chain uses TRBV19 with TRBJ1-5; 7 bases fit TRBD1. Unmatched junction bases numbered 6, after V lost 7 bases and J lost 0 bases. The CDR3 has 15 amino acids. Germline CDR1 and CDR2: LNHDA and SQIVND (reference sequence). CDR3 sequence reads: CASTATGRSNQPQHF. DNA for the CDR3: TGTGCCAGTACCGCGACAGGGCGTAGCAATCAGCCCCAGCATTTT.

This clone was observed once. The V call is TRBV7-2, the J call TRBJ1-1; D remains unclear. This CDR3 is built from 14 residues. Per the germline V gene, CDR1 is SGHTA and CDR2 is FQGNSA. Trimming cost V 6 bases and J 2 bases, with 13 bases left between them. DNA for the CDR3: TGTGCCAGCAGTCAATCCCCAGGAAACACTGAAGCTTTCTTT. This codes for CASSQSPGNTEAFF.

This rearrangement joins TRBV5-1 to TRBJ2-3; no firm D call. V shed 3 bases and J shed 1 base, with 9 bases lying between them. Germline V CDR1 and CDR2: SGHRS, YFSETQ. The CDR3 loop spans 14 amino acids. The CDR3 DNA reads TGCGCCAGCAGCTGGGCCCTTGGCACAGATACGCAGTATTTT. Translating gives CASSWALGTDTQYF. The full variable domain, with the rest looked up from reference TRBV5-1 and TRBJ2-3, is KAGVTQTPRYLIKTRGQQVTLSCSPISGHRSVSWYQQTPGQGLQFLFEYFSETQRNKGNFPGRFSGRQFSNSRSEMNVSTLELGDSALYLCASSWALGTDTQYFGPGTRLTVL.

This clone has only a few counts. The chain employs TRBV12-3 or TRBV12-4 and TRBJ1-1; D gene uncertain. The CDR3 is made up of 13 amino acids. The germline V and J ends were trimmed by 1 base and 0 bases, with 3 bases remaining between them. The CDR3 loop reads CASSLVMNTEAFF. CDR3 in DNA: TGTGCCAGCAGTTTAGTTATGAACACTGAAGCTTTCTTT.

The rearrangement uses TRBV6-6 and TRBJ1-2; possible D gene TRBD1, 5 bases. The germline V and J ends were trimmed by 8 bases and 5 bases, with 12 bases remaining between them. This CDR3 region has 12 residues. CDR1 and CDR2 from the germline V gene are MNHNY and SVGAGI (reference sequence). The CDR3 DNA sequence: TGTGCCAGCGTGTGGGGCGGATATGGCTACACCTTC. Its protein is CASVWGGYGYTF.

This clone was seen just once. This CDR3 is also generated by other DNA sequences in the sample. J is TRBJ1-1 and V is TRBV7-3; perhaps TRBD1 as D (6 bases). Trimming left V 4 bases short and J 1 base short, with 7 bases between. The CDR3 covers 13 residues. The germline V gene has CDR1 SGHTA and CDR2 FQGTGA. CDR3 loop: CASSSGQNTEAFF. The CDR3 coding sequence is TGTGCCAGCAGCTCGGGACAGAACACTGAAGCTTTCTTT.

The genes are TRBV6-5 and TRBJ2-7; a weak D match, TRBD2 (6 bases). Germline loops: CDR1 MNHEY, CDR2 SVGAGI. The ends were cut back, 8 bases at V and 3 bases at J, with 17 bases in the middle. This CDR3 is 14 amino acids long. DNA for the CDR3: TGTGCCAGCGGGGACTCAATTTCTTTCTACGAGCAGTACTTC. Encoded protein: CASGDSISFYEQYF.

The rearrangement links TRBV6-5 to TRBJ2-2, with TRBD1 identical over 7 bases. The germline V gene has CDR1 MNHEY and CDR2 SVGAGI. The CDR3 is made up of 15 amino acids. V lost 0 bases, J lost 4 bases, and 2 bases stayed unmatched. CDR3 coding DNA: TGTGCCAGCAGTTACTCGGGACAGTCCACCGGGGAGCTGTTTTTT. Translating it yields CASSYSGQSTGELFF.

J is TRBJ1-3 and V is TRBV12-3 or TRBV12-4; D gene unclear. Trimming took off 7 bases at V and 4 bases at J, with 11 bases between the two ends. This CDR3 is 13 amino acids long. CDR3: CASTPYLGNTIYF. The CDR3 DNA is TGTGCCAGCACCCCTTACTTGGGAAACACCATATATTTT.

The rearrangement links TRBV10-1 to TRBJ2-1; 14 bases map to TRBD2. Germline values: CDR1 WNHNN, CDR2 SYGVQD (reference sequence). The CDR3 has 17 residues. V dropped 4 bases and J dropped 7; count of bases not matched to a gene: 9. The CDR3 region is CASSGATSGGAHNEQFF. The CDR3 bases are TGCGCCAGCAGTGGGGCGACTAGCGGGGGGGCCCATAATGAGCAGTTCTTC.

V is TRBV10-3 and J is TRBJ2-1, with D perhaps TRBD2 (6 bases). Germline V gene lookup returns CDR1 ENHRY and CDR2 SYGVKD. Trimming shortened V by 2 bases and J by 0 bases, and 11 bases separated the two germline ends. There are 16 residues in the CDR3. The CDR3 loop reads CAISESSGSSYNEQFF. The DNA for the CDR3 is TGTGCCATCAGTGAGAGTAGCGGCAGCTCCTACAATGAGCAGTTCTTC.

This chain uses TRBV30 with TRBJ2-5; 8 bases map to TRBD1. The CDR3 sequence is 15 residues long. Per the germline V gene, CDR1 is GTSNPN and CDR2 is SVGIG (reference sequence). V was pared by 0 bases and J by 2 bases, with 5 bases of the junction left unmatched. The CDR3 sequence is CAWSVTGTGQETQYF. In DNA, the CDR3 is TGTGCCTGGAGTGTAACCGGGACAGGTCAAGAGACCCAGTACTTC.

This clone was detected only once. The V and J genes are TRBV30 and TRBJ2-6; D possibly corresponds to TRBD1 (6 bases). CDR3 length: 15 amino acids. The germline V and J ends were trimmed by 0 bases and 2 bases, with 8 bases remaining between them. The V gene's germline CDR1 is GTSNPN and CDR2 SVGIG (reference sequence). CDR3 nucleotide sequence: TGTGCCTGGAGTGTAGGGGGTACTGGGGCCAACGTCCTGACTTTC. The encoded protein is CAWSVGGTGANVLTF.